This T cell receptor beta chain was documented in a study of blood T cell repertoires in COVID-19. This clone was seen just once. Original data processing: Using reference gene primer amplification, nucleated cell counts were estimated. Some clones are missing from TCRdb's copy, which holds only in-frame ones; the method was immunoSEQ multiplex PCR. The DNA was the basis for D and trimming; V, J and clone size are from that table. The profile shows fewer than 350,000 clones, around 89% of them singletons. With 1 base clipped from V and 2 bases from J, the junction kept 4 bases outside the gene matches. CDR1 and CDR2 (germline): LGHDT, YNNKEL (reference sequence). CDR3 length equals 16 residues.

This rearrangement joins TRBV3-1 (or the pseudogene TRBV3-2) to TRBJ2-5, with 10 bases identical to TRBD2. The source of this sequence is a woman in her sixties or seventies in a cohort exposed to, infected with or recovered from COVID-19 (not recorded which). The source material was PBMCs or T cells enriched from blood (not recorded which). DNA for the CDR3: TGTGCCAGCAGCCAAGTTAGCGGGAGGCCGCAAGAGACCCAGTACTTC. This sequence encodes CASSQVSGRPQETQYF.